Presented here are 2 T cell receptor beta chains from one specimen sequenced in a study of blood T cell repertoires in COVID-19. Produced via immunoSEQ multiplex PCR; TCRdb's table is partial and in-frame only. The sample lists approximately 59,000 clones; roughly 90% were seen once. The sample was peripheral blood. The receptors were gathered from a human donor in a cohort sampled during active COVID-19.

The chain has TRBV6-5 and TRBJ2-1; the match to TRBD2 covers 7 bases. With V trimmed by 5 bases and J by 3 bases, 4 bases remained unmatched. CDR1 MNHEY and CDR2 SVGAGI come from the germline V gene. The CDR3 is 14 residues long. CDR3 sequence (DNA): TGTGCCAGCAGTCTAGCGGATTACTACAATGAGCAGTTCTTC. Encoded protein: CASSLADYYNEQFF.

V usage is TRBV4-2 and J usage is TRBJ2-1; TRBD2 aligns across 9 bases. The CDR3 consists of 18 residues. With 0 bases clipped from V and 3 bases from J, the junction kept 9 bases outside the gene matches. Germline assignment: CDR1 LGHNA and CDR2 YNFKEQ. The CDR3 spells CASSQEGLAGNFYNEQFF. Written as DNA, the CDR3 is TGTGCCAGCAGCCAAGAAGGGCTAGCGGGGAACTTCTACAATGAGCAGTTCTTC.